This T cell receptor (beta chain) was observed in a study of CD8 T cells in ankylosing spondylitis. Study-level points and caveats: Reactive arthritis synovial fluid and blood previously showed some of these motif variants.

By quantitative 5'-RACE with molecular barcodes, the TCR beta libraries were made. One entry per CDR3 protein results from TCRdb running MiXCR on the 5' RACE reads. The sample records about 160,000 distinct CDR3 sequences, approximately 20% being singletons. Germline CDR1 and CDR2: ENHRY and SYGVKD. This CDR3 has 15 residues. V was trimmed by 7 bases and J by 7 bases, leaving 20 bases between them. As regards this clonotype: Its specificity is unknown.

This sequence originates from a male donor with ankylosing spondylitis or in good health (not recorded which). The chain has TRBV10-3 and TRBJ2-1; tentative D call: TRBD2 (5 bases). Source material: blood, either unsorted or a sorted T cell fraction (not recorded which). The CDR3 reads CAITSDPARGNEQFF. CDR3 DNA sequence: TGTGCCATCACATCTGACCCAGCGAGAGGGAATGAGCAGTTCTTC.